These 20 T cell receptor beta chains were sequenced from one sample in a study of blood T cell repertoires in COVID-19. Sequencing used immunoSEQ multiplex PCR; TCRdb keeps in-frame clones, though not all of them. The repertoire consists of 65,000 or so clones, with 85% to 90% occurring once and the leading ten covering 3.2%. The sample consisted of peripheral blood. These receptors all stem from a man aged 50-59 years with active COVID-19.

This rearrangement joins TRBV15 to TRBJ1-1; 12 bases map to TRBD1. There are 16 residues in the CDR3. Per germline, CDR1 LNHNV and CDR2 YYDKDF (reference sequence). V lost 8 bases and J lost 11; bases outside the gene matches: 18. The CDR3 DNA sequence: TGTGCCACCCACCCCCCTCTCAAGGGACAGGGGGCAGGGGCTTTCTTT. Its translation is CATHPPLKGQGAGAFF.

V usage is TRBV6-6 and J usage is TRBJ2-7, with 8 bases lining up with TRBD2. The junction had 9 bases not matched to a gene; V was cut back by 6 bases and J by 2 bases. Germline CDR1 is MNHNY and CDR2 is SVGAGI (reference sequence). CDR3 length: 15 residues. CDR3 amino acids: CASRSPGLGTYEQYF. CDR3 in DNA: TGTGCCAGCAGGTCGCCGGGACTAGGAACCTACGAGCAGTACTTC.

This chain joins TRBV11-3 and TRBJ1-1; no clear D. V gave up 2 bases and J gave up 4 bases, with 8 bases separating them. CDR1 is SGHNT and CDR2 is YENEEA in the germline V gene. CDR3 length: 13 residues. DNA of the CDR3: TGTGCCAGCAGCTTAAGTCAAGCCACTGAAGCTTTCTTT. Protein: CASSLSQATEAFF.

This chain links TRBV5-1 with TRBJ1-4; 7 bases agree with TRBD1. Germline CDR1 SGHRS, CDR2 YFSETQ. J lost 5 bases, V lost 2 bases, and 3 bases had no gene match. The CDR3 spans 14 residues. CDR3 nucleotide sequence: TGCGCCAGCAGCTTAGGGGGCTTCAATGAAAAACTGTTTTTT. Protein sequence: CASSLGGFNEKLFF.

The genes are TRBV5-4 and TRBJ1-2; TRBD1 matches 8 bases. After removal of 4 bases from V and 2 bases from J, the junction contained 10 bases not matched to a gene. Germline V gene data show CDR1 as SGHNT and CDR2 as YYREEE (reference sequence). CDR3 length: 16 amino acids. CDR3 region: CASSAPTGDANYGYTF. As DNA, the CDR3 is TGTGCCAGCAGCGCTCCGACAGGGGATGCGAACTATGGCTACACCTTC.

The chain joins TRBV5-1 to TRBJ1-2, with D perhaps TRBD1 (5 bases). Looked up from germline, CDR1 is SGHRS and CDR2 is YFSETQ. The CDR3 covers 14 residues. V lost 4 bases and J lost 7, with 17 bases in between. CDR3 residues: CASSPSPTGFGYTF. The CDR3, as DNA: TGCGCCAGCAGCCCGAGCCCTACAGGATTTGGCTACACCTTC.

V usage is TRBV6-2 or TRBV6-3 and J usage is TRBJ1-2, with 8 bases that match TRBD1. The CDR3 covers 15 residues. Germline trimming cut 0 bases from V and 8 bases from J; bases unmatched to any gene: 8. Germline V CDR1 and CDR2: MNHEY, SVGEGT. CDR3 in amino acids: CASSYSPGQVRGYTF. In DNA, the CDR3 is TGTGCCAGCAGTTACTCCCCGGGACAGGTTCGAGGCTACACCTTC.

This sequence joins TRBV9 and TRBJ1-1; 7 bases are shared with TRBD1. This CDR3 contains 15 residues. The V gene's germline CDR1 is SGDLS and CDR2 YYNGEE. The V segment lost 1 base and the J segment 1 base; nucleotides outside the gene matches: 4. Written as DNA, the CDR3 is TGTGCCAGCAGCGTAACTCCAGGGGGGAACACTGAAGCTTTCTTT. This sequence encodes CASSVTPGGNTEAFF. Together with reference TRBV9 and TRBJ1-1, the CDR3 gives the full variable domain: DSGVTQTPKHLITATGQRVTLRCSPRSGDLSVYWYQQSLDQGLQFLIQYYNGEERAKGNILERFSAQQFPDLHSELNLSSLELGDSALYFCASSVTPGGNTEAFFGQGTRLTVV.

The genes are TRBV6-5 and TRBJ2-7; TRBD2 agrees at 11 bases. From germline, CDR1 is MNHEY and CDR2 SVGAGI. V lost 9 bases to trimming and J lost 5 bases; unmatched junction nucleotides: 12. This CDR3 region has 15 residues. The CDR3 DNA sequence: TGTGCCAGTACCTTCGATAGCGGGAGGGCCAACGAGCAGTACTTC. Protein sequence: CASTFDSGRANEQYF.

The chain links TRBV7-2 to TRBJ1-2; TRBD1 aligns across 12 bases. Germline V gives CDR1 SGHTA, CDR2 FQGNSA. Trimming at V came to 4 bases and at J to 6 bases, leaving 3 bases not matched to a gene. The CDR3 loop spans 14 amino acids. The CDR3 sequence is CASSWGQGADGYTF. In DNA, the CDR3 is TGTGCCAGCAGCTGGGGACAGGGGGCTGATGGCTACACCTTC. The complete variable domain, with remaining parts taken from reference TRBV7-2 and TRBJ1-2, reads GAGVSQSPSNKVTEKGKDVELRCDPISGHTALYWYRQSLGQGLEFLIYFQGNSAPDKSGLPSDRFSAERTGGSVSTLTIQRTQQEDSAVYLCASSWGQGADGYTFGSGTRLTVV.

The chain carries TRBV28 and TRBJ2-5; weak D call: TRBD2 (6 bases). CDR1 and CDR2 from the germline V gene are MDHEN and SYDVKM. Trimming removed 5 bases at V and 4 bases at J, with 14 bases between. The CDR3 runs 14 residues. The DNA of the CDR3 is TGTGCCAGCAGTGGCTCGGGGGTCCGAGAGACCCAGTACTTC. This translates into CASSGSGVRETQYF.

V usage is TRBV6-2 or TRBV6-3 and J usage is TRBJ2-3, with D possibly being TRBD2 (6 bases). V was shortened by 2 bases and J by 1 base, with 13 bases between the two germline ends. CDR3 size: 16 residues. In germline, CDR1 is MNHEY, CDR2 SVGEGT. This CDR3 is CASSYAGTARTDTQYF. The DNA for the CDR3 is TGTGCCAGCAGTTACGCCGGGACTGCCCGCACAGATACGCAGTATTTT.

V and J are TRBV2 and TRBJ2-2; possibly TRBD1 for D (6 bases). This CDR3 is built from 15 residues. Between the trimmed V and J ends, which lost 7 bases and 5 bases, there was a span of 17 bases. Per germline, CDR1 SNHLY and CDR2 FYNNEI. In DNA, the CDR3 is TGTGCCAGCAAAAGGGAGACAGGTAGAACCGGGGAGCTGTTTTTT. Residues: CASKRETGRTGELFF.

The rearrangement links TRBV5-6 to TRBJ1-4, with 7 bases fitting TRBD1. V lost 4 bases to trimming and J lost 0 bases; unmatched junction nucleotides: 3. Per the germline V gene, CDR1 is SGHDT and CDR2 is YYEEEE. The CDR3 runs to 15 residues. The CDR3 here is CASSVGTATNEKLFF. The CDR3 DNA reads TGTGCCAGCAGCGTCGGGACAGCAACTAATGAAAAACTGTTTTTT.

The chain has TRBV6-5 and TRBJ2-7; 9 nucleotides align to TRBD1. Trimming at V came to 2 bases and at J to 6 bases, leaving 8 bases not matched to a gene. Germline V gives CDR1 MNHEY, CDR2 SVGAGI. The CDR3 consists of 15 residues. The CDR3 is CASSYSGTGHLEQYF. The CDR3 nucleotides are TGTGCCAGCAGTTACAGCGGGACAGGGCATCTCGAGCAGTACTTC.

The sample holds many counts of this clone. This sequence joins TRBV10-3 and TRBJ1-1; D unresolved. The CDR3 has 12 amino acids. Trimming took 3 bases from V and 1 from J, leaving 3 bases between them. CDR1 is ENHRY, CDR2 SYGVKD, per germline. DNA of the CDR3: TGTGCCATCAGTGACTGGAACACTGAAGCTTTCTTT. Residues: CAISDWNTEAFF.

This clone was detected once. This chain joins TRBV18 and TRBJ1-2; D is unresolved. V dropped 0 bases and J dropped 7 bases, with 18 bases sitting between them. Germline-derived CDR1 and CDR2 are KGHSH and LQKENI. The CDR3 is 16 residues long. CDR3 bases: TGTGCCAGCTCACCACCGGTGCACCGAGGGCTGCTTGGCTACACCTTC. Its protein product is CASSPPVHRGLLGYTF.

The gene calls are TRBV7-3 and TRBJ1-5; tentatively, D is TRBD1 (6 bases). Trimming left V 3 bases short and J 3 bases short, with 12 bases between. Germline CDR1 SGHTA, CDR2 FQGTGA. The CDR3 is made up of 15 amino acids. CDR3 in DNA: TGTGCCAGCAGCTTCAGGGAGGGGGTCAATCAGCCCCAGCATTTT. It encodes CASSFREGVNQPQHF.

A few counts support this clone. V usage is TRBV19 and J usage is TRBJ1-5, with 7 bases fitting TRBD1. Trimming at V came to 3 bases and at J to 0 bases, leaving 5 bases not matched to a gene. The CDR3 covers 16 residues. CDR1 LNHDA and CDR2 SQIVND come from the germline V gene (reference sequence). CDR3 sequence: CASSIRTGYSNQPQHF. CDR3 bases: TGTGCCAGTAGTATTAGGACAGGATATAGCAATCAGCCCCAGCATTTT.

The DNA of the CDR3 is TGTGCCAGCAGCGAGGGGGACAGGGGGGTCCAAGAGACCCAGTACTTC. Translation gives CASSEGDRGVQETQYF. The chain uses TRBV9 and TRBJ2-5, with 11 nucleotides matching TRBD1. Germline V lookup: CDR1 SGDLS, CDR2 YYNGEE. CDR3 length equals 16 residues. V lost 3 bases, J lost 1 base, and 5 bases stayed unmatched.